This T cell receptor beta chain was sequenced during a study of T cell repertoires in cytomegalovirus infection. Overall study context: Both CMV infection and a matching HLA type were indicated by public TCR beta signatures. Study observations and caveats: Summed frequency of public TCR beta families distinguished CMV carriers with the relevant HLA. Dominant in the ex vivo response were TCR beta clonotypes restricted by HLA-C and specific for CMV.

With regard to this clonotype: Its antigen remains unidentified.

The V gene lost 3 bases and the J gene lost 5 bases, with 23 bases spanning the gap. Germline CDR1 is SGHTA and CDR2 is FQGNSA. This CDR3 is 18 amino acids long. TCRdb reprocessed the reads with MiXCR, giving one entry per CDR3 protein. The sample yields fewer than 550,000 distinct CDR3 sequences, roughly 31% seen once. Sequenced input: PBMCs. The chain employs TRBV7-2 and TRBJ1-3, with D unclear. This TCR came from a human donor in good health (CMV status not recorded). Some clones in this sample may be carry-over from other donors' samples. CDR3 sequence (DNA): TGTGCCAGCAGCTTCACCCCCACCAGGAGGGAATCCAGAAACACCATATATTTT. Residues: CASSFTPTRRESRNTIYF.